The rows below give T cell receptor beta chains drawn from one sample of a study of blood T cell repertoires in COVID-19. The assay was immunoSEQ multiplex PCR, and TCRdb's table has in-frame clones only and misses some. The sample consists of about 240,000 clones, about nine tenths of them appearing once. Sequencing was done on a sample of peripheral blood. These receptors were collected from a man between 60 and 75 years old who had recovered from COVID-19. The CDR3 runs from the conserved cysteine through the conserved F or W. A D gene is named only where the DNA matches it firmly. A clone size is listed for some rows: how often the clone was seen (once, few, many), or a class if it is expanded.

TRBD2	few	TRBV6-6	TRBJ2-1	TGTGCCAGCAGCCTCCCTAGCGGGGGGACCTCCAATGAGCAGTTCTTC	CASSLPSGGTSNEQFF
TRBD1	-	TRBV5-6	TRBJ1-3	TGTGCCAGCAGCTTGGCAGGGGGCGGGAGAAACACCATATATTTT	CASSLAGGGRNTIYF
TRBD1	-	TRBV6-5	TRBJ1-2	TGTGCCAGCAACGGACAGGCCCTAGGGGACTATGGCTACACCTTC	CASNGQALGDYGYTF
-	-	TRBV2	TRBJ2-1	TGTGCCAGCAGCAGCAATGAGCAGTTCTTC	CASSSNEQFF
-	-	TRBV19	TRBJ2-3	TGTGCCAGTAGTGGGGCTGGGGCCACAGATACGCAGTATTTT	CASSGAGATDTQYF
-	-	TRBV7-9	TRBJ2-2	TGTGCCAGCCAGGGAAGGGGCACCGGGGAGCTGTTTTTT	CASQGRGTGELFF
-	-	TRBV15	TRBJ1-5	TGTGCCACCAGCAGATCCGGAGACAGGCACAATCAGCCCCAGCATTTT	CATSRSGDRHNQPQHF
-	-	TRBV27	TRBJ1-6	TGTGCCAGCCGGTGGGCCAATTCACCCCTCCACTTT	CASRWANSPLHF
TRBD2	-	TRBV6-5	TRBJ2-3	TGTGCCAGCAGTTACGGGAGGGCGCGTACAGATACGCAGTATTTT	CASSYGRARTDTQYF
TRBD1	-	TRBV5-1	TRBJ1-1	TGCGCCAGCAGCTTGGAGACAGGGGCGGACACTGAAGCTTTCTTT	CASSLETGADTEAFF
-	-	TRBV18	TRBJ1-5	TGTGCCAGCTCAGAAGTACAGGGATTGCGAGGCAATCAGCCCCAGCATTTT	CASSEVQGLRGNQPQHF
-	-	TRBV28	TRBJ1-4	TGTGCCAGCCTGTCGATGGGCAGGGAAGTTGAAAAACTGTTTTTT	CASLSMGREVEKLFF
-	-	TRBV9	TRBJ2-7	TGTGCCAGCTCTCCTTCCGGGACGGGGGATTACGAGCAGTACTTC	CASSPSGTGDYEQYF
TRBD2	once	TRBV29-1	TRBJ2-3	TGCAGCGTGGCTGGTACTAGCGGGGGCGATACGCAGTATTTT	CSVAGTSGGDTQYF
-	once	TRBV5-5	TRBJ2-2	TGTGCCAGCAGCCGCCTTACTTACACCGGGGAGCTGTTTTTT	CASSRLTYTGELFF
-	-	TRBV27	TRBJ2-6	TGTGCCAGCAGTTTATATGGGGCCGGGGCCAACGTCCTGACTTTC	CASSLYGAGANVLTF
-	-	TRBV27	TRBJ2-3	TGTGCCAGCAGTTGGACTTTCACAGATACGCAGTATTTT	CASSWTFTDTQYF
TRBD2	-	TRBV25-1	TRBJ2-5	TGTGCCAGCAGTAAGACTAGCGGGGGGCGAGGGGAGACCCAGTACTTC	CASSKTSGGRGETQYF
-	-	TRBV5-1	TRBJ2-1	TGCGCCAGCAGCCTCCGCCCAGGGGATGAGCAGTTCTTC	CASSLRPGDEQFF
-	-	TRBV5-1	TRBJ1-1	TGCGCCAGCAGCTTGGCCTGGGGAGCTGAAGCTTTCTTT	CASSLAWGAEAFF
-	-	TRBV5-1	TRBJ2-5	TGCGCCAGCAGCCCCTTTCCCCAAGAGACCCAGTACTTC	CASSPFPQETQYF
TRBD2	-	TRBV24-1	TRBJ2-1	TGTGCCACCAGTGATTTCGCCGGGGGGTACAATGAGCAGTTCTTC	CATSDFAGGYNEQFF
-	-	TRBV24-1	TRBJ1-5	TGTGCCACCAGTGAACAGGGCAGTCAGCCCCAGCATTTT	CATSEQGSQPQHF
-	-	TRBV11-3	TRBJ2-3	TGTGCCAGCAGCTTAGGAGCGGATACGCAGTATTTT	CASSLGADTQYF
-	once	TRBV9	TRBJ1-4	TGTGCCAGCAGCGTAGGACGTGAAGGGAGGGAAAAACTGTTTTTT	CASSVGREGREKLFF
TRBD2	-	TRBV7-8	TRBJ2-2	TGTGCCAGCAGCTTAGGCCCGCTAGCGGGGGGCGGCACCGGGGAGCTGTTTTTT	CASSLGPLAGGGTGELFF
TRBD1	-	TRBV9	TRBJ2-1	TGTGCCAGCAGCGTAGGGGGACAGGTCTACAATGAGCAGTTCTTC	CASSVGGQVYNEQFF
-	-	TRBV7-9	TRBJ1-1	TGTGCCAGCTCTCAGGGAGGGAACACTGAAGCTTTCTTT	CASSQGGNTEAFF
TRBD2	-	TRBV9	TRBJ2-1	TGTGCCAGCAGCGTAGTTTCGGTAGCGGGGGCGGGCAATGAGCAGTTCTTC	CASSVVSVAGAGNEQFF
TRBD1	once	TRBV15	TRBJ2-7	TGTGCCACCGGGGGTACCGGGACAGGGGCCCACGAGCAGTACTTC	CATGGTGTGAHEQYF
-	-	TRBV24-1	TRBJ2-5	TGTGCCACCAGTGACCCCGGAGAAGTCGAGACCCAGTACTTC	CATSDPGEVETQYF
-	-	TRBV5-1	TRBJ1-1	TGCGCCAGCACCCGGACAGAAAACACTGAAGCTTTCTTT	CASTRTENTEAFF
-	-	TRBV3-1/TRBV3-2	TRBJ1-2	TGTGCCAGCAGCCAAGATATCCGACTCAACTATGGCTACACCTTC	CASSQDIRLNYGYTF
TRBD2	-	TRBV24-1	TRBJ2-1	TGTGCCACCAGTGACTCCCGGGACTATCCGATCTTC	CATSDSRDYPIF
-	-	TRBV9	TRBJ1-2	TGTGCCAGCAGCTCACCCGGGACACCGGGCCGGTACACCTTC	CASSSPGTPGRYTF
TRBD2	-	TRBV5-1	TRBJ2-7	TGCGCCAGCAGCTTGGAGTTTGCGGGGGGAACCTACTCCTACGAGCAGTACTTC	CASSLEFAGGTYSYEQYF
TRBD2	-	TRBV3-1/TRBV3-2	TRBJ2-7	TGTGCCAGCAGGCAAACTAGTGGCGGGGGGATTCTCTACGAGCAGTACTTC	CASRQTSGGGILYEQYF
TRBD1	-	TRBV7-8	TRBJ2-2	TGTGCCAGCAGCTTAGCCTCTCGGGACAGGAAAACCGGGGAGCTGTTTTTT	CASSLASRDRKTGELFF
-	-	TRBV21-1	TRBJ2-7	TGTGCCAGCCCAACGGTCACGGGGGGCCCCGCCGGGCAGTACTTC	CASPTVTGGPAGQYF
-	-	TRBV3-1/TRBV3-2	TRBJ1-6	TGTGCCAGCAGCCAAGAAGGCGCCAGGTCGAATTCACCCCTCCACTTT	CASSQEGARSNSPLHF
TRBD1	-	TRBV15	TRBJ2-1	TGTGCCACCAGCAGCCGGGACAGGGCGTACAATGAGCAGTTCTTC	CATSSRDRAYNEQFF
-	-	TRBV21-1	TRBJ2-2	TGTGCCAGCAGCAAATCCGGTGTCTCATCGAACACCGGGGAGCTGTTTTTT	CASSKSGVSSNTGELFF
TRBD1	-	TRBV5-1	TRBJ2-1	TGCGCCAGCAGCTTGGAGGACAGGGGGAGGTTGAATGAGCAGTTCTTC	CASSLEDRGRLNEQFF
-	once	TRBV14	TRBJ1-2	TGTGCCAGCAGCCATGGGACTCTCCTTAACTATGGCTACACCTTC	CASSHGTLLNYGYTF
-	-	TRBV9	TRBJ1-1	TGTGCCAGCAGCGTAGCTTCGGGGGGGAACACTGAAGCTTTCTTT	CASSVASGGNTEAFF
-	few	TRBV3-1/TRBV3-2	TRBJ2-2	TGTGCCAGCAGCCATGGACAGTCCGGGGAGCTGTTTTTT	CASSHGQSGELFF
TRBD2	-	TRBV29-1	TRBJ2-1	TGCAGCGTTGAAATGCAGCGGGGGCTGTTCTTC	CSVEMQRGLFF
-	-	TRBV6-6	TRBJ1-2	TGTGCCAGCAGCATAATCCCCCCTAGCCGTGGCTACACCTTC	CASSIIPPSRGYTF
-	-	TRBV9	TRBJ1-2	TGTGCCAGCAGCGGAACAGGAAATGGCTACACCTTC	CASSGTGNGYTF